The 16 T cell receptor beta chains below come from one sample, sequenced in a study of CD8 T cells in ankylosing spondylitis. Regarding the study as a whole: Ankylosing spondylitis blood appeared to carry a characteristic TCR beta motif of roughly eight highly homologous variants.

No cognate antigen is known for these TCRs. Each CDR3 protein gets one entry after TCRdb re-called the 5' RACE reads with MiXCR. The sample includes about 400,000 distinct CDR3 sequences, 20% to 25% seen only once; the top ten take around 17%. The source material was blood, either unsorted or a sorted T cell fraction (not recorded which). The receptors come from a male donor with ankylosing spondylitis.

The V call is TRBV3-1, the J call TRBJ1-2; D possibly corresponds to TRBD1 (6 bases). Germline V lookup: CDR1 LGHDT, CDR2 YNNKEL (reference sequence). This CDR3 has 16 residues. V was trimmed by 3 bases and J by 5 bases, leaving 19 bases between them. The CDR3: CASSQTRTANSYGYTF. Written as DNA, the CDR3 is TGTGCCAGCAGCCAGACCAGGACAGCGAATAGTTATGGCTACACCTTC.

The chain uses TRBV24-1 and TRBJ2-5; 9 bases line up with TRBD1. The CDR3 loop spans 15 amino acids. V shed 5 bases and J 1 base; nucleotides not matched to a gene: 4. The V gene's germline CDR1 is KGHDR and CDR2 SFDVKD. The CDR3 DNA reads TGTGCCACCAGTGTCCCGGGACAGGGCCAAGAGACCCAGTACTTC. It encodes CATSVPGQGQETQYF.

The chain carries TRBV29-1 and TRBJ1-4, with D possibly TRBD1 on 5 matching bases. Looked up from germline, CDR1 is SQVTM and CDR2 is ANQGSEA. The CDR3 contains 12 residues. The ends were cut back, 2 bases at V and 8 bases at J, with 9 bases in the middle. Here the CDR3 DNA reads TGCAGCGTTGAACGGGACGGAGAAAAACTGTTTTTT. Residues: CSVERDGEKLFF.

This clonotype was seen a handful of times. The chain employs TRBV7-6 and TRBJ2-1, with D possibly matching TRBD2 (5 bases). This CDR3 is built from 15 residues. V lost 5 bases and J lost 6, with 17 bases in between. The germline CDR1 and CDR2 sequences are SGHVS and FNYEAQ. CDR3 bases: TGTGCCAGCAGCGTCGGGCTAGCAGTCGTCAATGAGCAGTTCTTC. It encodes CASSVGLAVVNEQFF.

The rearrangement uses TRBV7-9 and TRBJ2-7, with 13 nucleotides matching TRBD2. The CDR3 contains 16 residues. Germline V lookup: CDR1 SEHNR, CDR2 FQNEAQ (reference sequence). V was clipped by 1 base and J by 6 bases; unmatched bases: 6. CDR3 DNA: TGTGCCAGCAGCTTAGGGGGACTAGCGGGACCCTTCGAGCAGTACTTC. As protein: CASSLGGLAGPFEQYF.

V usage is TRBV6-2 or TRBV6-3 and J usage is TRBJ2-7; possibly TRBD1 for D (6 bases). CDR1 is MNHEY, CDR2 SVGEGT, per germline. This CDR3 spans 13 amino acids. Deletions cut 2 bases from V and 2 bases from J, with 7 bases between. The DNA for the CDR3 is TGTGCCAGCAGTTACCAGGGGACCTACGAGCAGTACTTC. Amino acid sequence: CASSYQGTYEQYF.

V is TRBV18 and J is TRBJ2-7; unclear D gene. V lost 0 bases and J lost 5, with 14 bases in between. Per germline, CDR1 KGHSH and CDR2 LQKENI. The CDR3 length is 15 residues. DNA for the CDR3: TGTGCCAGCTCACCACCGTCAGGATTTAGGAACGAGCAGTACTTC. Amino acids: CASSPPSGFRNEQYF.

In this sample, this clonotype turned up a few times. This chain uses TRBV4-3 with TRBJ2-1, with D unclear. This CDR3 contains 14 residues. CDR1 is LGHNA and CDR2 is YSLEER in the germline V gene. V was clipped by 0 bases and J by 5 bases, with 8 bases between them. CDR3 sequence: CASSQDTTNNEQFF. The CDR3 region has the DNA TGCGCCAGCAGCCAAGATACTACCAACAATGAGCAGTTCTTC.

There are a few counts of this clonotype. The chain links TRBV12-3 or TRBV12-4 to TRBJ2-2; D unclear. Trimming cost V 6 bases and J 4 bases, with 6 bases left between them. The CDR3 has 12 amino acids. The CDR3, as DNA: TGTGCCAGCAGGGGCCCCACCGGGGAGCTGTTTTTT. Its translation: CASRGPTGELFF.

In its sample, this clonotype was seen a few times. This chain uses TRBV7-2 with TRBJ2-2; D remains unclear. Germline assignment: CDR1 SGHTA and CDR2 FQGNSA. This CDR3 has 15 amino acids. V lost 5 bases and J lost 3, with 13 bases in between. CDR3 amino acids: CASSPQKGYTGELFF. In DNA, the CDR3 is TGTGCCAGCAGCCCCCAGAAGGGATACACCGGGGAGCTGTTTTTT.

This clonotype was seen a handful of times. The rearrangement uses TRBV7-2 and TRBJ2-4; no clear D gene. The CDR3 is 13 amino acids. Germline V lookup: CDR1 SGHTA, CDR2 FQGNSA. Trimming removed 1 base at V and 8 bases at J, with 9 bases between. Here the CDR3 reads CASSLDPPDIQYF. As DNA, the CDR3 is TGTGCCAGCAGCTTAGACCCCCCGGACATTCAGTACTTC.

The rearrangement joins TRBV6-1 to TRBJ2-7; a weak D match, TRBD2 (6 bases). This CDR3 region has 15 residues. Germline V gene data show CDR1 as MNHNS and CDR2 as SASEGT. V lost 6 bases and J 5 bases, leaving 20 bases between the germline ends. CDR3 DNA sequence: TGTGCCAGCAGGGCCCTCGGGGGAAACCCACACGAGCAGTACTTC. The encoded protein is CASRALGGNPHEQYF.

The genes are TRBV20-1 and TRBJ2-6; D not certain. The CDR3 covers 16 residues. Trimming cost V 1 base and J 0 bases, with 10 bases left between them. CDR1 and CDR2 (germline): DFQATT, SNEGSKA (reference sequence). CDR3 in amino acids: CSARVRDHSGANVLTF. The CDR3 nucleotides read TGCAGTGCTAGAGTCAGAGACCACTCTGGGGCCAACGTCCTGACTTTC.

This clonotype was observed a handful of times. The rearrangement uses TRBV20-1 and TRBJ2-5; TRBD1 might be the D (6 bases). CDR1 is DFQATT, CDR2 SNEGSKA, per germline (reference sequence). This CDR3 is built from 14 residues. V shed 2 bases and J shed 2 bases, with 12 bases lying between them. The CDR3 DNA reads as TGCAGTGCTAGAACAGACGGGACACAAGAGACCCAGTACTTC. Translating gives CSARTDGTQETQYF.

V and J are TRBV4-1 and TRBJ1-3; tentatively, D is TRBD1 (6 bases). The V gene's germline CDR1 is MGHRA and CDR2 YSYEKL. V lost 2 bases and J 1 base, leaving 9 bases between the germline ends. The CDR3 runs to 15 residues. The CDR3 nucleotides are TGCGCCAGCAGCCAACCTACAGGGTCTGGAAACACCATATATTTT. Translated, it gives CASSQPTGSGNTIYF.

This clonotype has just a few counts. DNA for the CDR3: TGTGCCAGCAGCTTACTTACTAGTCAGGATACGCAGTATTTT. Protein: CASSLLTSQDTQYF. The gene calls are TRBV11-2 and TRBJ2-3, with D perhaps matching TRBD2 (5 bases). The germline CDR1 and CDR2 sequences are SGHAT and FQNNGV. V was trimmed by 2 bases and J by 6 bases, leaving 12 bases between them. CDR3 length: 14 residues.